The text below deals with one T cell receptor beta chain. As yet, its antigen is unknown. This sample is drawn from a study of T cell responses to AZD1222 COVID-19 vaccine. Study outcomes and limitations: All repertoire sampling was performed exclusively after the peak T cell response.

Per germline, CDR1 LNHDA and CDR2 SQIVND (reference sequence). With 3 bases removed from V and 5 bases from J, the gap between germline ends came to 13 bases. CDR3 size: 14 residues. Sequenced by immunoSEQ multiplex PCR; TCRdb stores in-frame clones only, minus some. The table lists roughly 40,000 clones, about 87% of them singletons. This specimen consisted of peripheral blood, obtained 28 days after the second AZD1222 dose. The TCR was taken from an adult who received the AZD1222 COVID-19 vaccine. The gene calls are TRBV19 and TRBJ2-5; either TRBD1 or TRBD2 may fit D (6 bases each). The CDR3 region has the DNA TGTGCCAGTAGTATCTCCGGGGGCGCGGAGACCCAGTACTTC. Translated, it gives CASSISGGAETQYF.